These 10 T cell receptor beta chains share one sample of origin, sequenced in a study of blood T cell repertoires in COVID-19. Clones were sequenced by immunoSEQ multiplex PCR, and TCRdb holds only the in-frame ones, with some missing. The sample consists of 17,000 or so clones, approximately 89% of them appearing once. The sample comprised peripheral blood. The source of these receptors is a human donor in a cohort sampled during active COVID-19.

V is TRBV28 and J is TRBJ2-7; D ambiguous. The CDR3 loop spans 11 amino acids. V was shortened by 5 bases and J by 5 bases, with 7 bases between the two germline ends. Germline V lookup: CDR1 MDHEN, CDR2 SYDVKM. The CDR3 reads CASSRYNEQYF. The CDR3 DNA is TGTGCCAGCAGTCGCTATAACGAGCAGTACTTC.

V and J are TRBV5-5 and TRBJ2-7; D is perhaps TRBD2 (5 bases). This CDR3 has 14 amino acids. Trimming removed 2 bases from V and 4 bases from J, with 13 bases in between. The V gene's germline CDR1 is SGHKS and CDR2 YYEKEE (reference sequence). CDR3 in DNA: TGTGCCAGCAGCTTCACATATCCGGGGTACGAGCAGTACTTC. This codes for CASSFTYPGYEQYF.

The chain employs TRBV24-1 and TRBJ2-2, with a possible D match to TRBD1 (5 bases). The CDR3 length is 13 residues. Trimming left V 4 bases short and J 9 bases short, with 11 bases between. CDR1 and CDR2 from the germline V gene are KGHDR and SFDVKD. CDR3 coding DNA: TGTGCCACCAGTGACCGACAGACCCGGGAGCTGTTTTTT. This gives the protein CATSDRQTRELFF.

There are a few counts of this clone. V and J are TRBV6-5 and TRBJ1-1; D ambiguous. CDR1 is MNHEY, CDR2 SVGAGI, per germline. The ends were cut back, 10 bases at V and 2 bases at J, with 8 bases in the middle. There are 11 residues in the CDR3. CDR3 nucleotides: TGTGCCACGAGCGTAAACACTGAAGCTTTCTTT. Amino acid sequence: CATSVNTEAFF.

This sequence joins TRBV19 and TRBJ1-1; 9 positions agree with TRBD1. With V trimmed by 4 bases and J by 4 bases, 7 bases remained unmatched. Germline V CDR1 and CDR2: LNHDA, SQIVND (reference sequence). CDR3 length equals 15 residues. The CDR3, as DNA: TGTGCCAGTAGTACCGGGGACAGGGTGAGCACTGAAGCTTTCTTT. This translates into CASSTGDRVSTEAFF.

The rearrangement uses TRBV6-5 and TRBJ2-6; D might be TRBD1 (5 bases). The CDR3 is 14 amino acids. V lost 10 bases and J lost 1, with 11 bases in between. Germline loops: CDR1 MNHEY, CDR2 SVGAGI. The CDR3 spells CAIKQVSGANVLTF. In nucleotides, the CDR3 is TGTGCCATCAAACAGGTTTCTGGGGCCAACGTCCTGACTTTC.

The chain joins TRBV2 to TRBJ2-5; tentative D call: TRBD2 (7 bases). V lost 5 bases to trimming and J lost 2 bases, with 12 bases between them. The CDR3 totals 14 residues. Germline-derived CDR1 and CDR2 are SNHLY and FYNNEI. The CDR3 DNA is TGTGCCAGCAGTCCGGCGGGGGCTCAAGAGACCCAGTACTTC. Translated: CASSPAGAQETQYF.

This clone has only a few counts. The gene calls are TRBV11-2 and TRBJ1-6, with D maybe TRBD1 (6 bases). The V end lost 5 bases, the J end lost 5 bases, and 13 bases lay between the germline ends. The CDR3 length is 15 residues. Germline CDR1 and CDR2: SGHAT and FQNNGV. The CDR3, as DNA: TGTGCCAGCAGCACTCTACCAGGGGATAATTCACCCCTCCACTTT. The encoded protein is CASSTLPGDNSPLHF.

The chain is built from TRBV5-5 and TRBJ2-7; TRBD1 agrees at 10 bases. Germline V lookup: CDR1 SGHKS, CDR2 YYEKEE (reference sequence). With V trimmed by 3 bases and J by 4 bases, 7 bases remained unmatched. The CDR3 covers 15 residues. CDR3 in amino acids: CASSWGGTGEYEQYF. CDR3 coding DNA: TGTGCCAGCAGCTGGGGCGGGACAGGGGAGTACGAGCAGTACTTC.

The genes are TRBV12-3 or TRBV12-4 and TRBJ1-5; D remains ambiguous. V gave up 7 bases and J gave up 1 base, with 8 bases separating them. The CDR3 length is 13 residues. The CDR3 loop is CASTLLSNQPQHF. CDR3 sequence (DNA): TGTGCCAGCACCCTGCTAAGCAATCAGCCCCAGCATTTT.